This TCR beta chain was recovered during a study of blood T cells in healthy people across ages. Overall study results and limits: The fall in TCR beta diversity per million T cells was roughly linear with age.

The CDR3 has 15 amino acids. Trimming removed 7 bases from V and 8 bases from J; junction bases left unmatched: 14. Next came a second PCR, run for roughly 6 to 11 cycles, which used a sample-barcoded 5' primer along with a J-beta primer mix. Each cDNA molecule was tagged by a template-switch adaptor that had 12 random nucleotides. TCRdb re-analysed the 5' RACE reads in MiXCR, keeping a single row per CDR3 protein. The data hold over a million distinct CDR3 sequences, with approximately 60% observed a single time. This clonotype was counted only a few times. The antigen remains undetermined. Healthy Caucasian individuals from Russia aged roughly 6 to 90 were enrolled as donors. Extractions gave at least 5.5 micrograms of total RNA per sample.

Input material: blood. The V and J genes are TRBV12-3 or TRBV12-4 and TRBJ2-1; 7 bases are a match to TRBD2. This receptor was taken from a man aged 18 to 30 in good health. Written as DNA, the CDR3 is TGTGCCAGCAATCCTTCGAGTGGGGGGGTCGATGAGCAGTTCTTC. The encoded protein is CASNPSSGGVDEQFF.